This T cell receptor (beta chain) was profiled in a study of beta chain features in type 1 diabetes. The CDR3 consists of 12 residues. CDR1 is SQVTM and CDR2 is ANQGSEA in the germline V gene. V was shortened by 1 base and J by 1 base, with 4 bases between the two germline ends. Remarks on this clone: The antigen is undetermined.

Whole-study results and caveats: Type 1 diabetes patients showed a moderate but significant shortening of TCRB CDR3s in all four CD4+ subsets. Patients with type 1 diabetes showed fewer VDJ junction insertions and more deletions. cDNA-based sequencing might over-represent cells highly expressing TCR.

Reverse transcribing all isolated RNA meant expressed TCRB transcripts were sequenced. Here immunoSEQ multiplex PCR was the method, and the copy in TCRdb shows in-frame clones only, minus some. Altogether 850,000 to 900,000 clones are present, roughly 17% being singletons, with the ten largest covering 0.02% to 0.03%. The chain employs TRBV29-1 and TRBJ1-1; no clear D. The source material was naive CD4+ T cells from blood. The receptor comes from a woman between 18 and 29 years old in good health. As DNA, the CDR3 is TGCAGCGTTGAAGGGTCGAACACTGAAGCTTTCTTT. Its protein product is CSVEGSNTEAFF.